This TCR beta chain is drawn from a study of blood T cell repertoires in COVID-19. V lost 6 bases to trimming and J lost 5 bases, with 20 bases between them. This CDR3 has 15 amino acids. Germline loops: CDR1 SGHNT, CDR2 YYREEE (reference sequence). Clones were sequenced by immunoSEQ multiplex PCR, and TCRdb holds only the in-frame ones, with some missing. The table records 200,000 to 300,000 clones, around 90% of them present only once. The sequenced material came from peripheral blood. The chain carries TRBV5-4 and TRBJ1-2, with D maybe TRBD1 (5 bases). The clonotype originates from an older woman with COVID-19, enrolled during active disease. This chain's CDR3 is CASTLGEAGPYGYTF. The CDR3 DNA follows: TGTGCCAGCACCCTGGGGGAGGCAGGCCCGTATGGCTACACCTTC.